These 8 T cell receptor beta chains were sequenced from one sample in a study of blood T cell repertoires in COVID-19. Here immunoSEQ multiplex PCR was the method, and the copy in TCRdb shows in-frame clones only, minus some. The repertoire holds more than 350,000 clones, about 89% seen once, with around 3% in the top ten. Sequences were obtained from peripheral blood. The receptor set was obtained from a woman in her 30s with COVID-19, enrolled during active disease.

The genes are TRBV9 and TRBJ2-1, with TRBD2 identical over 13 bases. V lost 3 bases and J lost 7; bases outside the gene matches: 7. The CDR3 runs 16 residues. The germline V gene has CDR1 SGDLS and CDR2 YYNGEE. The CDR3 here is CASSAQGLAGSNEQFF. The CDR3 DNA sequence: TGTGCCAGCAGCGCTCAGGGACTAGCGGGAAGTAATGAGCAGTTCTTC.

The rearrangement links TRBV5-1 to TRBJ1-2, with TRBD1 as a possible D gene (5 bases). V was cut by 4 bases and J by 2 bases, with 9 bases left in between. Germline V gene data show CDR1 as SGHRS and CDR2 as YFSETQ. This CDR3 has 13 residues. CDR3 DNA sequence: TGCGCCAGCAGCCAGGACACAAACTATGGCTACACCTTC. It is translated as CASSQDTNYGYTF.

The genes are TRBV15 and TRBJ2-1; a weak D match, TRBD2 (6 bases). The CDR3 sequence is 19 residues long. V lost 0 bases and J lost 9, with 27 bases in between. Germline V lookup: CDR1 LNHNV, CDR2 YYDKDF (reference sequence). The CDR3 nucleotides read TGTGCCACCAGCAGAGATTCGCCACGGGGGAGCCAGGACCTCACTGAGCAGTTCTTC. It encodes CATSRDSPRGSQDLTEQFF.

The V gene is TRBV10-1, the J gene TRBJ2-7; the D gene is possibly TRBD2 (6 bases). Germline CDR1 reads WNHNN; CDR2 reads SYGVQD (reference sequence). V lost 6 bases, J lost 0 bases, and 12 bases lay in between. The CDR3 is made up of 14 amino acids. The CDR3: CASRRSGSSYEQYV. DNA for the CDR3: TGCGCCAGCAGGAGGTCCGGGAGCTCCTACGAGCAGTACGTC.

The chain recombines TRBV25-1 with TRBJ2-1; 9 bases map to TRBD2. Looked up from germline, CDR1 is MGHDK and CDR2 is SYGVNS. With 4 bases clipped from V and 4 bases from J, the junction kept 2 bases outside the gene matches. The CDR3 runs 14 residues. The CDR3 region has the DNA TGTGCCAGCAGTGGGCGGGAGGGGTACAATGAGCAGTTCTTC. Amino acids: CASSGREGYNEQFF.

This clone was seen more than once but under ten times. The V and J genes are TRBV7-8 and TRBJ1-5; perhaps TRBD1 as D (5 bases). Trimming removed 2 bases at V and 0 bases at J, with 11 bases between. This CDR3 is 16 amino acids long. Germline CDR1 is SGHVS and CDR2 is FQNEAQ. The CDR3 is CASSLFTRVSNQPQHF. The DNA of the CDR3 is TGTGCCAGCAGCTTATTCACCAGGGTTAGCAATCAGCCCCAGCATTTT.

The V and J genes are TRBV11-2 and TRBJ1-1; TRBD1 matches at 8 bases. The length of the CDR3 is 15 residues. Germline CDR1 and CDR2: SGHAT and FQNNGV. V dropped 5 bases and J dropped 4; count of bases not matched to a gene: 9. CDR3 protein: CASSPHPDRATEAFF. CDR3 DNA: TGTGCCAGCAGCCCCCACCCGGACAGGGCCACTGAAGCTTTCTTT.

This clone turned up a few times. The rearrangement links TRBV7-2 to TRBJ1-2; TRBD1 might be the D (6 bases). The germline gives CDR1 SGHTA, CDR2 FQGNSA. Trimming pared 1 base from V and 2 bases from J, leaving 8 bases between. CDR3 size: 14 residues. CDR3 loop: CASSLGQANYGYTF. The CDR3, as DNA: TGTGCCAGCAGCTTAGGACAGGCCAACTATGGCTACACCTTC.